The 11 T cell receptor beta chains in this list originate from one sample, sequenced in a study of T cell repertoires in cytomegalovirus infection. MiXCR was run by TCRdb on the reads, yielding one entry per CDR3 protein. The top ten hold around 2.8% of the sample, which has approximately 700,000 distinct CDR3 sequences, 35% to 40% seen once. Sequencing was performed on PBMCs. These receptor sequences come from a human donor in good health (CMV status not recorded). Some clones in this sample may be carry-over from other donors' samples.

This clonotype was recorded many times. The J gene is TRBJ2-7, the V gene TRBV7-2; D remains ambiguous. The CDR3 has 13 amino acids. V lost 3 bases to trimming and J lost 3 bases, with 9 bases between them. Germline loops: CDR1 SGHTA, CDR2 FQGNSA. CDR3: CASSFGQLYEQYF. In nucleotides, the CDR3 is TGTGCCAGCAGCTTCGGGCAGCTCTACGAGCAGTACTTC. Complete variable domain (other parts from reference TRBV7-2 and TRBJ2-7): GAGVSQSPSNKVTEKGKDVELRCDPISGHTALYWYRQSLGQGLEFLIYFQGNSAPDKSGLPSDRFSAERTGGSVSTLTIQRTQQEDSAVYLCASSFGQLYEQYFGPGTRLTVT.

The chain links TRBV28 to TRBJ2-3; a weak D match, TRBD2 (6 bases). Germline V gene sequence: CDR1 MDHEN, CDR2 SYDVKM. The CDR3 contains 15 residues. Trimming removed 8 bases at V and 1 base at J, with 16 bases between. The CDR3 is CASGGLAGRTDTQYF. The CDR3 DNA follows: TGTGCCAGCGGGGGGTTGGCAGGGCGCACAGATACGCAGTATTTT.

This rearrangement joins TRBV19 to TRBJ1-2, with no clear D. Germline loops: CDR1 LNHDA, CDR2 SQIVND (reference sequence). The CDR3 runs 14 residues. Trimming removed 3 bases at V and 4 bases at J, with 12 bases between. The CDR3 bases are TGTGCCAGTAGTATTTTGTCGGGAGTCTATGGCTACACCTTC. This sequence encodes CASSILSGVYGYTF.

In this sample, this clonotype turned up a few times. V gene TRBV7-6 combines with J gene TRBJ1-5; TRBD1 might be the D (6 bases). This CDR3 spans 13 amino acids. Germline CDR1 and CDR2: SGHVS and FNYEAQ. With 5 bases removed from V and 5 bases from J, the gap between germline ends came to 10 bases. Written as DNA, the CDR3 is TGTGCCAGCAGCACTCGGACAGATCAGCCCCAGCATTTT. Protein product: CASSTRTDQPQHF.

The V gene is TRBV6-2 or TRBV6-3, the J gene TRBJ2-3; no definite D call. The CDR3 totals 9 residues. Trimming cost V 8 bases and J 7 bases, with 4 bases left between them. The V gene's germline CDR1 is MNHEY and CDR2 SVGEGT. The CDR3 sequence: CASGHTQYF. DNA for the CDR3: TGTGCCAGCGGCCATACGCAGTATTTT.

This clonotype has just a few counts. This chain connects TRBV11-2 to TRBJ2-3, with a weak D call TRBD1 (6 bases). Between the trimmed V and J ends, which lost 1 base and 1 base, there was a span of 18 bases. Germline V gene lookup returns CDR1 SGHAT and CDR2 FQNNGV. The CDR3 totals 18 residues. DNA for the CDR3: TGTGCCAGCAGCTTAGCGGCTTGGGACACCGAGGGCACAGATACGCAGTATTTT. It translates to CASSLAAWDTEGTDTQYF.

This clonotype showed up just a few times. The chain has TRBV6-6 and TRBJ1-5, with D perhaps matching TRBD1 (5 bases). Between the trimmed V and J ends, which lost 2 bases and 3 bases, there was a span of 20 bases. The germline V gene encodes CDR1 MNHNY and CDR2 SVGAGI (reference sequence). There are 18 residues in the CDR3. The CDR3 protein is CASSYLGQRVDSNQPQHF. CDR3 nucleotide sequence: TGTGCCAGCAGTTACCTTGGACAAAGGGTAGACTCCAATCAGCCCCAGCATTTT.

This chain connects TRBV20-1 to TRBJ2-3; 9 positions agree with TRBD2. CDR3 length: 15 amino acids. Trimming cost V 3 bases and J 4 bases; bases outside gene matches: 8. Germline CDR1 reads DFQATT; CDR2 reads SNEGSKA (reference sequence). In nucleotides, the CDR3 is TGCAGTGCTAGTATCGCGGGAGGGCCTTCAGATACGCAGTATTTT. Amino acid sequence: CSASIAGGPSDTQYF.

This clonotype came up a few times. The rearrangement links TRBV6-2 or TRBV6-3 to TRBJ1-1, with unresolved D. Germline V gives CDR1 MNHEY, CDR2 SVGEGT. The V and J ends lost 5 bases and 5 bases respectively, with 9 bases between them. This CDR3 has 12 residues. In DNA form, the CDR3 reads TGTGCCAGCAGTCGAGCCCCGACTGAAGCTTTCTTT. Translating gives CASSRAPTEAFF.

To note about this clonotype: The junction and the germline gene differ at one end; a read error may be behind it. This chain joins TRBV20-1 and TRBJ2-3, with 7 bases identical to TRBD1. Germline CDR1 DFQATT, CDR2 SNEGSKA (reference sequence). The CDR3 contains 15 residues. CDR3 loop: CSARDWEQGTDTQYF. The CDR3 DNA is TGCAGTGCTAGAGATTGGGAGCAGGGGACAGATACGCAGTATTTC.

There are a few counts of this clonotype. V is TRBV6-1 and J is TRBJ1-4, with TRBD1 matching over 7 bases. CDR3 size: 14 residues. The J segment lost 4 bases and the V segment lost 7 bases, leaving 6 bases of the junction unmatched. The germline V gene has CDR1 MNHNS and CDR2 SASEGT. As DNA, the CDR3 is TGTGCCAGCAACCTGGGACAGCTTAATGAAAAACTGTTTTTT. As protein: CASNLGQLNEKLFF.